The clone carrying this TCR beta chain turned up a few times. As yet, its antigen is unknown. These data belong to a study of beta chain features in type 1 diabetes. Overall study results and limits: Shorter TCRB CDR3s, moderately but significantly so, were found in Type 1 diabetes patients in all four CD4+ subsets. Type 1 diabetes patients had VDJ junctions that carried fewer insertions and more deletions.

Reverse transcription of all isolated RNA meant that expressed TCRB transcripts were sequenced. Using immunoSEQ multiplex PCR, the repertoire was profiled, and TCRdb retains in-frame clones only, with some absent. The sample has over 650,000 clones, about an eighth seen once. This CDR3 region has 13 residues. The V and J ends lost 5 bases and 6 bases respectively, with 13 bases between them. CDR1 and CDR2 from the germline V gene are SGHTA and FQGTGA. CD4+ naive, central memory, regulatory and stem cell-like memory cells were sorted via CD45RO/CCR7/CD25/CD127/CD95/CD27. Populations isolated by sorting all had purity greater than 95%.

The source material was naive CD4+ T cells from blood. The chain links TRBV7-3 to TRBJ1-2; D not certain. The TCR comes from a man aged 18-30 years with type 1 diabetes. The CDR3 sequence is CASSPREGDGYTF. In DNA, the CDR3 is TGTGCCAGCAGCCCCCGAGAGGGCGATGGCTACACCTTC. Combining the CDR3 with reference TRBV7-3 and TRBJ1-2 gives the whole variable domain GAGVSQTPSNKVTEKGKYVELRCDPISGHTALYWYRQSLGQGPEFLIYFQGTGAADDSGLPNDRFFAVRPEGSVSTLKIQRTERGDSAVYLCASSPREGDGYTFGSGTRLTVV.